This passage covers 13 T cell receptor beta chains from one sample sequenced in a study of T cells in Graves' hyperthyroidism and ophthalmopathy. RNA transcripts yielded amplified TCR beta CDR3 regions. HTBI primers drove first-round RT-PCR of the TCR CDR3. TCRdb reanalysed the multiplex PCR reads using MiXCR and keeps one entry per CDR3 protein. The sample carries roughly 200,000 distinct CDR3 sequences, around 16% recorded once. Material for sequencing was blood. The source is a man aged 35 to 55 with Graves' hyperthyroidism.

With regard to this clonotype: Given a much more abundant clone one base away, this may be a read error. The rearrangement links TRBV5-1 to TRBJ1-2; 10 bases are a match to TRBD1. The V and J ends lost 4 bases and 5 bases, in that order; junction bases with no gene match: 8. The germline V gene has CDR1 SGHRS and CDR2 YFSETQ. This CDR3 is 15 amino acids long. The CDR3 region has the DNA TGCGCCAGCAGCATAGGGACAGGGGATTCGTATGGCTACACCTTC. Translation: CASSIGTGDSYGYTF. The variable domain in full, completed from reference TRBV5-1 and TRBJ1-2, reads KAGVTQTPRYLIKTRGQQVTLSCSPISGHRSVSWYQQTPGQGLQFLFEYFSETQRNKGNFPGRFSGRQFSNSRSEMNVSTLELGDSALYLCASSIGTGDSYGYTFGSGTRLTVV.

This clonotype appeared many times. V gene TRBV2 combines with J gene TRBJ1-6; 7 bases fit TRBD1. CDR1 is SNHLY and CDR2 is FYNNEI in the germline V gene. The CDR3 is 15 residues long. With V trimmed by 6 bases and J by 13 bases, 15 bases remained unmatched. The CDR3 region is CASSLYPTGTSPLHF. As DNA, the CDR3 is TGTGCCAGCAGCTTATATCCGACAGGGACTTCGCCCCTCCACTTT.

This clonotype was seen repeatedly, ten times or more. This chain links TRBV28 with TRBJ1-2; D perhaps matches TRBD1 (5 bases). CDR1 is MDHEN and CDR2 is SYDVKM in the germline V gene. V was shortened by 2 bases and J by 4 bases, with 14 bases between the two germline ends. This CDR3 is 15 amino acids long. The CDR3 DNA follows: TGTGCCAGCAGTTTACTGAGTCGACAGCCCTATGGCTACACCTTC. Translated, it gives CASSLLSRQPYGYTF.

This clonotype was counted between two and nine times. This chain joins TRBV14 and TRBJ2-7; TRBD1 matches 7 bases. Germline assignment: CDR1 SGHDN and CDR2 FVKESK. The CDR3 is 17 amino acids. V shed 1 base and J 0 bases; nucleotides not matched to a gene: 9. CDR3: CASSQGGLRDSSYEQYF. DNA of the CDR3: TGTGCCAGCAGCCAAGGGGGGCTCCGGGACAGCTCCTACGAGCAGTACTTC.

This chain uses TRBV6-2 or TRBV6-3 with TRBJ2-6; 7 bases agree with TRBD1. Germline V gene sequence: CDR1 MNHEY, CDR2 SVGEGT. V gave up 4 bases and J gave up 0 bases; unmatched junction bases: 3. The CDR3 totals 16 residues. As DNA, the CDR3 is TGTGCCAGCAGTTGGGACAGATCCTCTGGGGCCAACGTCCTGACTTTC. This encodes CASSWDRSSGANVLTF.

V is TRBV10-3 and J is TRBJ2-2; 10 bases map to TRBD1. V gave up 5 bases and J gave up 3 bases; unmatched junction bases: 6. CDR1 ENHRY and CDR2 SYGVKD come from the germline V gene. The CDR3 is made up of 16 amino acids. The CDR3 protein is CAISPGQGPYTGELFF. CDR3 sequence (DNA): TGTGCCATCAGTCCGGGACAGGGGCCTTACACCGGGGAGCTGTTTTTT.

In its sample, this clonotype was seen many times. The chain carries TRBV5-1 and TRBJ1-5; TRBD1 might be the D (6 bases). This CDR3 comprises 14 residues. V was pared by 4 bases and J by 5 bases, with 13 bases between. Germline assignment: CDR1 SGHRS and CDR2 YFSETQ. The CDR3 here is CASSLQGNDQPQHF. The CDR3 DNA reads TGCGCCAGCAGCCTGCAGGGGAACGATCAGCCCCAGCATTTT.

A word on this clonotype: A clone one base away is much larger, so this may be a read error. This chain's CDR3 is CSAREVGVYQETQYF. DNA for the CDR3: TGCAGTGCTAGAGAGGTGGGGGTGTACCAAGAGACCCAGTACTTC. V and J are TRBV20-1 and TRBJ2-5; D tentatively fits TRBD1 or TRBD2 (5 bases each). Trimming stripped 0 bases from V and 0 bases from J, with 11 bases between. Germline V CDR1 and CDR2: DFQATT, SNEGSKA (reference sequence). This CDR3 is built from 15 residues.

V is TRBV19 and J is TRBJ2-5, with no clear D. This CDR3 comprises 13 residues. Trimming left V 5 bases short and J 7 bases short, with 14 bases between. The germline V gene has CDR1 LNHDA and CDR2 SQIVND (reference sequence). Here the CDR3 DNA reads TGTGCCAGTAGTGGCGCCATAGCCGGGACCCAGTACTTC. It specifies CASSGAIAGTQYF.

This clonotype was counted ten times or more. The V call is TRBV12-3 or TRBV12-4, the J call TRBJ2-2; 9 bases line up with TRBD1. The CDR3 covers 15 residues. J was trimmed by 1 base and V by 8 bases; bases with no gene match: 5. Here the CDR3 DNA reads TGTGCCAGCGACCTGGGACAGGGGAACACCGGGGAGCTGTTTTTT. Its translation: CASDLGQGNTGELFF.

This chain uses TRBV4-2 with TRBJ1-2; D perhaps matches TRBD1 (5 bases). The CDR3 covers 14 residues. CDR1 and CDR2 (germline): LGHNA, YNFKEQ. The germline V and J ends were trimmed by 4 bases and 8 bases, with 17 bases remaining between them. For the CDR3, the DNA is TGTGCCAGCAGCCCAAGTGGAAGGGGTCACGGCTACACCTTC. This sequence encodes CASSPSGRGHGYTF.

This clonotype has a count of ten or more. CDR3 residues: CASSRRQDYGYTF. The CDR3 bases are TGTGCCAGCAGCCGCCGACAGGACTATGGCTACACCTTC. V usage is TRBV7-2 and J usage is TRBJ1-2; tentative D call: TRBD1 (6 bases). This CDR3 has 13 amino acids. Germline V gives CDR1 SGHTA, CDR2 FQGNSA. V was cut by 5 bases and J by 3 bases, with 10 bases left in between.

About this clonotype itself: Since a much larger clone is just one base distant, this may be a read error. The V call is TRBV27, the J call TRBJ1-2, with 8 bases lining up with TRBD1. This CDR3 contains 15 residues. V lost 5 bases, J lost 2 bases, and 7 bases stayed unmatched. CDR1 MNHEY and CDR2 SMNVEV come from the germline V gene (reference sequence). The CDR3 coding sequence is TGTGCCAGCAGTCCGCGCCGGACAGGGAACTATGGCTACACCTTC. Protein product: CASSPRRTGNYGYTF.